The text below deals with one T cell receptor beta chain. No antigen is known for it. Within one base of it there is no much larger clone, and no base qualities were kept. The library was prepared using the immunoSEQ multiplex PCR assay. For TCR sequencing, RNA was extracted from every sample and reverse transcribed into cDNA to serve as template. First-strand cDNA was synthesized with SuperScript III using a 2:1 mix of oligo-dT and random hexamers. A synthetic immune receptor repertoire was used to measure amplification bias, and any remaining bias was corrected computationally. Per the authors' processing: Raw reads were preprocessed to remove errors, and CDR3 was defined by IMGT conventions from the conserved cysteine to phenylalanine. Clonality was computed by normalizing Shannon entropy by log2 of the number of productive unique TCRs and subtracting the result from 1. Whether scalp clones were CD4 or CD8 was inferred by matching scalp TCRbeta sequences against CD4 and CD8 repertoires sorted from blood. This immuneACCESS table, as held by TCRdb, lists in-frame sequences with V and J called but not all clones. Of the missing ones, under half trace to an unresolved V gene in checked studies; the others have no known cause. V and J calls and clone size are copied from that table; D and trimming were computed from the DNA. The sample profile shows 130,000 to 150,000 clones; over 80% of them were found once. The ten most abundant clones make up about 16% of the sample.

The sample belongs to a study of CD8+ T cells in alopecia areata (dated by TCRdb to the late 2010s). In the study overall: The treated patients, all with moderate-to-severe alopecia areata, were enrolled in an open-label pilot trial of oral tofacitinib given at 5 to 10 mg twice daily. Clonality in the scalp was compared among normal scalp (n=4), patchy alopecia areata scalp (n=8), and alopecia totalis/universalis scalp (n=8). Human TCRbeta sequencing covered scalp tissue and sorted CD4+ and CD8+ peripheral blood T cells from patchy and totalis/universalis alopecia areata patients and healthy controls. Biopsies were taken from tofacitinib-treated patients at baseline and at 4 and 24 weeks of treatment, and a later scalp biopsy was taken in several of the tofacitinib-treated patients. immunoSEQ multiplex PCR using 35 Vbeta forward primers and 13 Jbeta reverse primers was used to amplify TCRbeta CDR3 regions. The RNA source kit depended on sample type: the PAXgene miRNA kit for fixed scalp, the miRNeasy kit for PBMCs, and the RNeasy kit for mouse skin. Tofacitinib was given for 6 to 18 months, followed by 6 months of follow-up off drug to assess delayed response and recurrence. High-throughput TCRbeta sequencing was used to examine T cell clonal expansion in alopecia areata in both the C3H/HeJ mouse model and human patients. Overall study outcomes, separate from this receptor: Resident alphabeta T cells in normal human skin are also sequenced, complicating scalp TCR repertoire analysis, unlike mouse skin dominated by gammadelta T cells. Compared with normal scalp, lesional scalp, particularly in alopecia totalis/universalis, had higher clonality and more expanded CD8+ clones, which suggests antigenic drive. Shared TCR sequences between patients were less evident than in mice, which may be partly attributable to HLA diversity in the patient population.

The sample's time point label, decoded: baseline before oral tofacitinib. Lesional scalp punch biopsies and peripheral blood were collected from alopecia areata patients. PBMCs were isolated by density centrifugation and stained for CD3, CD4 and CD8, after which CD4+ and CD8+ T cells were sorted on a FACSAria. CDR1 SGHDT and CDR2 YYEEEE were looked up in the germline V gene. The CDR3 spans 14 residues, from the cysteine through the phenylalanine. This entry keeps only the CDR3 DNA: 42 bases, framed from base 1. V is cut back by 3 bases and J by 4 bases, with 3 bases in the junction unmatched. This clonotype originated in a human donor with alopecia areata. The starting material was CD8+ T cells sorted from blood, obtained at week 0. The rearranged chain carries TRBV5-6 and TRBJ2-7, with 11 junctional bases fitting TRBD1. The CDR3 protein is CASSSGQGAYEQYF. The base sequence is TGTGCCAGCAGCTCTGGACAGGGGGCTTACGAGCAGTACTTC.